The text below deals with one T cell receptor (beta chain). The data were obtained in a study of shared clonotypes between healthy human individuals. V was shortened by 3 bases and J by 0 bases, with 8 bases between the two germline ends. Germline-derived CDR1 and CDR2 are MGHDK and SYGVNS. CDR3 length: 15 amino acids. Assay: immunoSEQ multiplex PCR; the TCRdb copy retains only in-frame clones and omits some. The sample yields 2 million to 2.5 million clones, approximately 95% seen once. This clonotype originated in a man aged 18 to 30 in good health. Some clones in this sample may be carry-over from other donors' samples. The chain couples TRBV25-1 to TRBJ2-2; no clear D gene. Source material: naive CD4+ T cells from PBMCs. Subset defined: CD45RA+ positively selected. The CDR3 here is CASSDAATNTGELFF. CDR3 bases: TGTGCCAGCAGTGACGCCGCCACGAACACCGGGGAGCTGTTTTTT.